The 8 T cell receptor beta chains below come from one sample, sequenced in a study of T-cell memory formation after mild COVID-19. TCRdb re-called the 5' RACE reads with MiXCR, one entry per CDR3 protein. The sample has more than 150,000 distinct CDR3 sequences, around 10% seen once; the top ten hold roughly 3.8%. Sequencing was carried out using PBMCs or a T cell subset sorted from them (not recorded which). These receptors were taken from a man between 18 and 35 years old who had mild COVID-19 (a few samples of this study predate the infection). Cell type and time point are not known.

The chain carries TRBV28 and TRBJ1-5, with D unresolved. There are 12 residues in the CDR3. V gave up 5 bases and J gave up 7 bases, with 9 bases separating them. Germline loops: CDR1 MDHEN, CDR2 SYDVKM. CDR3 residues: CASSPSGQPQHF. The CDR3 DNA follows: TGTGCCAGCAGTCCATCGGGGCAGCCCCAGCATTTT.

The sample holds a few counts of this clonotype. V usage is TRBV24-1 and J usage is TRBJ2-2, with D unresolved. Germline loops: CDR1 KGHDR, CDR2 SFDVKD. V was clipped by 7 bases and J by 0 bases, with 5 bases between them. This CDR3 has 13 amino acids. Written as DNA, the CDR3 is TGTGCCACCAGCGTTACGAACACCGGGGAGCTGTTTTTT. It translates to CATSVTNTGELFF.

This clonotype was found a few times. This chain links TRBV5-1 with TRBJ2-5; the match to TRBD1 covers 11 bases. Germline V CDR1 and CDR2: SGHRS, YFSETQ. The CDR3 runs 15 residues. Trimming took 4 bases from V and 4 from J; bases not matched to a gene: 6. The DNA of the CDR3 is TGCGCCAGCAGCCGGGACAGGGGGTCGGTAGAGACCCAGTACTTC. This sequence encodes CASSRDRGSVETQYF.

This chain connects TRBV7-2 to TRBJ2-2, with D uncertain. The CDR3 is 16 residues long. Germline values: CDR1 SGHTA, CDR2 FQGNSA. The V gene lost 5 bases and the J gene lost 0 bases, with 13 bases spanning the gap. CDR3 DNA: TGTGCCAGCAGCAGGCAGCTTATCGCGAACACCGGGGAGCTGTTTTTT. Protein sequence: CASSRQLIANTGELFF. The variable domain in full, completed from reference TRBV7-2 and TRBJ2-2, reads GAGVSQSPSNKVTEKGKDVELRCDPISGHTALYWYRQSLGQGLEFLIYFQGNSAPDKSGLPSDRFSAERTGGSVSTLTIQRTQQEDSAVYLCASSRQLIANTGELFFGEGSRLTVL.

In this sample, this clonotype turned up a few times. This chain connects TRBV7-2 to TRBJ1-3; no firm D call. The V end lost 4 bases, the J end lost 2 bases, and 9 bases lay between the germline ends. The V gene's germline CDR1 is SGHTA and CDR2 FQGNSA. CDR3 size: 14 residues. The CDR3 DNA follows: TGTGCCAGCAGCTCTCATATGGCTGGAAACACCATATATTTT. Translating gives CASSSHMAGNTIYF.

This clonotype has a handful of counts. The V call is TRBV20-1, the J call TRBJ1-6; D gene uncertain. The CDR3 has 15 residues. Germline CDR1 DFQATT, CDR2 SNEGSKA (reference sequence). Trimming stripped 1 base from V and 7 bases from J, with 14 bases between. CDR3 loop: CSARGTPSTNSPLHF. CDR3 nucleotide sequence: TGCAGTGCTAGAGGGACGCCTAGCACAAATTCACCCCTCCACTTT.

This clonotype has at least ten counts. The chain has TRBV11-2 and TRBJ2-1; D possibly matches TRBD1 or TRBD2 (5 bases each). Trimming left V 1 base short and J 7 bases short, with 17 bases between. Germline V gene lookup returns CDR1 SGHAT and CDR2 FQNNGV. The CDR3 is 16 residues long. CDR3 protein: CASSLGSLAGANEQFF. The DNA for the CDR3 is TGTGCCAGCAGCTTAGGGAGCCTAGCCGGGGCTAATGAGCAGTTCTTC.

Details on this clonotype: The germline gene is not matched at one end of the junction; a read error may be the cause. The CDR3 reads CDSSSGTSGHTDTQYF. CDR3 in DNA: TGTGACAGCAGTTCCGGGACTAGCGGCCACACAGATACGCAGTATTTT. The V and J genes are TRBV6-2 or TRBV6-3 and TRBJ2-3; 11 bases match TRBD2. The CDR3 consists of 16 residues. Germline V CDR1 and CDR2: MNHEY, SVGEGT.